The 8 T cell receptor beta chains in this list originate from one sample, sequenced in a study of brain T cells in children with intractable seizures. Time point denoted: blood from clinic visit 5 months post-surgery; TSC patient then seizure free. Repertoires were generated with immunoSEQ multiplex PCR, while TCRdb's copy carries only in-frame clones and drops some. The repertoire holds approximately 330,000 clones, with 93% as singletons. Here the sequenced sample was peripheral blood, taken 4 to 5 months after surgery. The origin of the receptors is a boy less than two years old with tuberous sclerosis and intractable seizures.

The chain recombines TRBV6-5 with TRBJ1-5; 10 nucleotides match TRBD1. This CDR3 contains 14 residues. V was clipped by 6 bases and J by 7 bases; unmatched bases: 6. Germline CDR1 is MNHEY and CDR2 is SVGAGI. CDR3 in DNA: TGTGCCAGCAGCCCCGGGACAGGGGACCAGCCCCAGCATTTT. It encodes CASSPGTGDQPQHF.

This clone was found many times. V and J are TRBV19 and TRBJ2-1; a possible D gene is TRBD2 (6 bases). V lost 4 bases and J lost 3, with 16 bases in between. CDR1 LNHDA and CDR2 SQIVND come from the germline V gene (reference sequence). This CDR3 comprises 16 residues. The CDR3 coding sequence is TGTGCCAGTAGTACGTGGGGACTGGGCCACTACAATGAGCAGTTCTTC. It encodes CASSTWGLGHYNEQFF.

The chain links TRBV7-2 to TRBJ2-7, with 7 bases identical to TRBD2. The CDR3 sequence is 15 residues long. Unmatched junction bases numbered 9, after V lost 5 bases and J lost 2 bases. Germline CDR1 is SGHTA and CDR2 is FQGNSA. The CDR3 loop reads CASSQSPSGTYEQYF. For the CDR3, the DNA is TGTGCCAGCAGCCAAAGTCCTAGCGGCACCTACGAGCAGTACTTC.

V usage is TRBV11-2 and J usage is TRBJ1-3; D is perhaps TRBD1 (5 bases). The germline CDR1 and CDR2 sequences are SGHAT and FQNNGV. CDR3 length equals 15 residues. Trimming cost V 6 bases and J 0 bases, with 12 bases left between them. The CDR3 loop reads CASRVEGSSGNTIYF. The CDR3 DNA sequence: TGTGCCAGCAGGGTGGAGGGGAGCTCTGGAAACACCATATATTTT.

CDR3 in DNA: TGTGCCAGCAGGAATACAGGGGGCTATGGCTACACCTTC. Translation gives CASRNTGGYGYTF. This sequence joins TRBV12-3 or TRBV12-4 and TRBJ1-2; 8 positions match TRBD1. V trimming: 6 bases; J trimming: 4 bases; junction bases outside the gene matches: 4. CDR3 size: 13 residues.

V is TRBV24-1 and J is TRBJ2-7; 8 positions match TRBD1. V shed 5 bases and J 3 bases; nucleotides not matched to a gene: 2. This CDR3 has 13 residues. Germline V lookup: CDR1 KGHDR, CDR2 SFDVKD. CDR3 coding DNA: TGTGCCACCAGTGCAGGGGGCTACTACGAGCAGTACTTC. It is translated as CATSAGGYYEQYF.

The J gene is TRBJ2-3, the V gene TRBV19; 14 nucleotides agree with TRBD2. Germline V gene sequence: CDR1 LNHDA, CDR2 SQIVND (reference sequence). Trimming removed 2 bases from V and 2 bases from J; junction bases left unmatched: 3. This CDR3 comprises 17 residues. CDR3 region: CASSILGLAGDTDTQYF. CDR3 DNA sequence: TGTGCCAGTAGTATATTGGGACTAGCGGGGGACACAGATACGCAGTATTTT.

Details on this clone: The same CDR3 is also encoded by other DNA sequences in this sample. This chain uses TRBV9 with TRBJ2-7, with D hard to call. The V end lost 3 bases, the J end lost 0 bases, and 7 bases lay between the germline ends. The CDR3 extends over 13 amino acids. Per germline, CDR1 SGDLS and CDR2 YYNGEE. CDR3 in amino acids: CASSGTASYEQYF. Written as DNA, the CDR3 is TGTGCCAGCAGCGGGACGGCCTCCTACGAGCAGTACTTC.